One and the same sample provided the 6 T cell receptor beta chains below, sequenced in a study of blood T cell repertoires in COVID-19. Data came from immunoSEQ multiplex PCR; TCRdb stores just in-frame clones and leaves some out. The table records about 200,000 clones, roughly 77% of them present only once. The sample was PBMCs or T cells enriched from blood (not recorded which). Every receptor here comes from a woman in her forties or fifties with acute COVID-19.

This rearrangement joins TRBV11-2 to TRBJ2-1; 7 bases agree with TRBD1. V was clipped by 6 bases and J by 5 bases; unmatched bases: 19. The CDR3 has 18 amino acids. The germline V gene has CDR1 SGHAT and CDR2 FQNNGV. DNA of the CDR3: TGTGCCAGCAGACTCTCCGATCCCGGGACAGCAACTAACAATGAGCAGTTCTTC. This sequence encodes CASRLSDPGTATNNEQFF.

J is TRBJ2-7 and V is TRBV5-4, with a tentative D call TRBD1 (5 bases). Germline CDR1 is SGHNT and CDR2 is YYREEE (reference sequence). The CDR3 sequence is 14 residues long. The germline V and J ends were trimmed by 4 bases and 0 bases, with 11 bases remaining between them. The CDR3 sequence: CASSVQGSSYEQYV. In DNA, the CDR3 is TGTGCCAGCAGCGTCCAGGGTAGCTCCTACGAGCAGTACGTC.

The chain links TRBV29-1 to TRBJ2-5, with D possibly matching TRBD2 (6 bases). The CDR3 has 12 residues. V was clipped by 7 bases and J by 5 bases, with 14 bases between them. Germline CDR1 and CDR2: SQVTM and ANQGSEA. CDR3 coding DNA: TGCAGCGCCGAGGGACTGGTGGAGACCCAGTACTTC. It yields the protein CSAEGLVETQYF.

V and J are TRBV11-2 and TRBJ2-7; 7 nucleotides align to TRBD2. CDR1 is SGHAT and CDR2 is FQNNGV in the germline V gene. V lost 5 bases, J lost 7 bases, and 17 bases stayed unmatched. The CDR3 runs to 16 residues. CDR3 sequence reads: CASSPGSSGELREQYV. In DNA, the CDR3 is TGTGCCAGCAGCCCGGGGAGCAGCGGGGAATTGAGGGAGCAGTACGTC.

At least ten counts were recorded for this clone. The same CDR3 also results from other DNA sequences found in this sample. The genes are TRBV7-9 and TRBJ1-2; 10 nucleotides agree with TRBD1. Looked up from germline, CDR1 is SEHNR and CDR2 is FQNEAQ (reference sequence). The CDR3 loop spans 14 amino acids. Losses at the gene ends were 6 bases for V and 3 bases for J; bases not matched to a gene: 4. The CDR3 loop is CASSSGQGDYGYTF. CDR3 bases: TGTGCCAGCAGTTCCGGACAGGGGGACTATGGCTACACCTTC. Full variable domain (remainder filled in from reference TRBV7-9 and TRBJ1-2): DTGVSQNPRHKITKRGQNVTFRCDPISEHNRLYWYRQTLGQGPEFLTYFQNEAQLEKSRLLSDRFSAERPKGSFSTLEIQRTEQGDSAMYLCASSSGQGDYGYTFGSGTRLTVV.

The chain is built from TRBV19 and TRBJ1-5; D is perhaps TRBD1 (6 bases). The CDR3 has 12 residues. Germline V gives CDR1 LNHDA, CDR2 SQIVND (reference sequence). The V and J ends lost 10 bases and 4 bases respectively, with 11 bases between them. In DNA form, the CDR3 reads TGTGCCACAAGAACAGGGAATCAGCCCCAGCATTTT. Protein: CATRTGNQPQHF.